The 28 T cell receptor beta chains given below trace back to one sample, sequenced in a study of T cell repertoires in cytomegalovirus infection. TCRdb reanalysed the reads using MiXCR and keeps one entry per CDR3 protein. This table holds about 920,000 distinct CDR3 sequences, 30% to 40% found once. These receptors have no identified antigens. The sequencing used cultured CD8+ T cells from PBMCs, collected from culture after CMV antigen stimulation. The receptor set was obtained from a human donor in good health (CMV status not recorded). Some clones in this sample may be carry-over from other donors' samples.

This clonotype turned up a few times. V usage is TRBV7-6 and J usage is TRBJ2-4; maybe TRBD2 (5 bases). V dropped 1 base and J dropped 8 bases, with 12 bases sitting between them. Germline assignment: CDR1 SGHVS and CDR2 FNYEAQ. The length of the CDR3 is 14 residues. The CDR3 DNA sequence: TGTGCCAGCAGCTTAGGGACCGGGGTAGACATTCAGTACTTC. Its protein product is CASSLGTGVDIQYF.

The rearrangement joins TRBV28 to TRBJ2-1; maybe TRBD1 (5 bases). Germline values: CDR1 MDHEN, CDR2 SYDVKM. V dropped 7 bases and J dropped 0 bases, with 13 bases sitting between them. This CDR3 comprises 15 residues. The CDR3 sequence: CASTRTLSSYNEQFF. The CDR3 DNA reads as TGTGCCAGCACCCGGACACTAAGCTCCTACAATGAGCAGTTCTTC.

This clonotype was found many times. The rearrangement joins TRBV4-1 to TRBJ1-5; tentatively, D is TRBD1 (6 bases). Looked up from germline, CDR1 is MGHRA and CDR2 is YSYEKL. V was clipped by 0 bases and J by 7 bases, with 7 bases between them. CDR3 length: 13 amino acids. As DNA, the CDR3 is TGCGCCAGCAGCCAAGAGAGGGGGCAGCCCCAGCATTTT. It specifies CASSQERGQPQHF.

This clonotype was recorded a few times. V is TRBV28 and J is TRBJ1-1; D may be TRBD1 (5 bases). Trimming cost V 3 bases and J 0 bases, with 17 bases left between them. The CDR3 sequence is 17 residues long. Germline V gene sequence: CDR1 MDHEN, CDR2 SYDVKM. The CDR3 DNA reads TGTGCCAGCAGTTTCCCCGGGGAGGGGTCGATGAACACTGAAGCTTTCTTT. Translating gives CASSFPGEGSMNTEAFF. The whole variable domain, filled in from reference TRBV28 and TRBJ1-1, reads DVKVTQSSRYLVKRTGEKVFLECVQDMDHENMFWYRQDPGLGLRLIYFSYDVKMKEKGDIPEGYSVSREKKERFSLILESASTNQTSMYLCASSFPGEGSMNTEAFFGQGTRLTVV.

The chain uses TRBV28 and TRBJ1-4; possible D gene TRBD1, 6 bases. The CDR3 is 18 residues long. Germline CDR1 and CDR2: MDHEN and SYDVKM. V gave up 1 base and J gave up 8 bases, with 23 bases separating them. The CDR3 DNA follows: TGTGCCAGCAGTTTATTTACAGGGTATGGCAGGATTGAAGAAAAACTGTTTTTT. It is translated as CASSLFTGYGRIEEKLFF.

V gene TRBV7-6 combines with J gene TRBJ2-1, with D possibly being TRBD1 (5 bases). The CDR3 loop spans 14 amino acids. The ends were cut back, 8 bases at V and 3 bases at J, with 14 bases in the middle. Germline CDR1 reads SGHVS; CDR2 reads FNYEAQ. In nucleotides, the CDR3 is TGTGCCAGCGTGGGTGGGGCTAGCTACAATGAGCAGTTCTTC. Its protein is CASVGGASYNEQFF.

The chain couples TRBV15 to TRBJ2-5; 10 positions agree with TRBD1. The germline CDR1 and CDR2 sequences are LNHNV and YYDKDF (reference sequence). CDR3 length: 17 amino acids. J gave up 4 bases and V 1 base, and 9 bases lay outside the gene matches. The DNA for the CDR3 is TGTGCCACCAGCAGAGCTTCATCAGGGGACAGGGGAGAGACCCAGTACTTC. Translated, it gives CATSRASSGDRGETQYF.

CDR3 in DNA: TGTGCCAGTAGTATTAAGGGCTTCTTCTACAATGAGCAGTTCTTC. Translating it yields CASSIKGFFYNEQFF. J is TRBJ2-1 and V is TRBV19; D is unclear. The CDR3 sequence is 15 residues long. V lost 3 bases and J 3 bases, leaving 12 bases between the germline ends. Germline V gene data show CDR1 as LNHDA and CDR2 as SQIVND (reference sequence).

This clonotype was observed a few times. The chain links TRBV11-2 to TRBJ2-5; TRBD2 agrees at 12 bases. The CDR3 has 15 residues. Germline loops: CDR1 SGHAT, CDR2 FQNNGV. J was trimmed by 9 bases and V by 5 bases; bases with no gene match: 10. DNA of the CDR3: TGTGCCAGCAGCAACCTAGCGGGGGGGCCTGAGGCCCAGTACTTC. It translates to CASSNLAGGPEAQYF. The full variable domain, rest sourced from reference TRBV11-2 and TRBJ2-5, is EAGVAQSPRYKIIEKRQSVAFWCNPISGHATLYWYQQILGQGPKLLIQFQNNGVVDDSQLPKDRFSAERLKGVDSTLKIQPAKLEDSAVYLCASSNLAGGPEAQYFGPGTRLLVL.

In its sample, this clonotype was seen a few times. V gene TRBV7-9 combines with J gene TRBJ2-3; D not resolved. The germline V and J ends were trimmed by 5 bases and 2 bases, with 17 bases remaining between them. CDR1 SEHNR and CDR2 FQNEAQ come from the germline V gene (reference sequence). The CDR3 contains 16 residues. Written as DNA, the CDR3 is TGTGCCAGCAGCCGAGTGGGCTCCTCACACACAGATACGCAGTATTTT. This sequence encodes CASSRVGSSHTDTQYF. The whole variable domain, remainder taken from reference TRBV7-9 and TRBJ2-3, is DTGVSQNPRHKITKRGQNVTFRCDPISEHNRLYWYRQTLGQGPEFLTYFQNEAQLEKSRLLSDRFSAERPKGSFSTLEIQRTEQGDSAMYLCASSRVGSSHTDTQYFGPGTRLTVL.

V usage is TRBV4-1 and J usage is TRBJ2-1; 8 positions agree with TRBD2. After removal of 2 bases from V and 7 bases from J, the junction contained 4 bases not matched to a gene. Germline-derived CDR1 and CDR2 are MGHRA and YSYEKL. This CDR3 contains 14 residues. The CDR3, as DNA: TGCGCCAGCAGCCAACGCGGGGGGCAAAATGAGCAGTTCTTC. This gives the protein CASSQRGGQNEQFF.

The rearrangement uses TRBV6-5 and TRBJ2-7; possibly TRBD1 for D (5 bases). Germline V lookup: CDR1 MNHEY, CDR2 SVGAGI. V was trimmed by 10 bases and J by 3 bases, leaving 25 bases between them. The CDR3 sequence is 16 residues long. DNA for the CDR3: TGTGCCACGTCCTCAAAAGGGGAAACACGGCTCTACGAGCAGTACGTC. It specifies CATSSKGETRLYEQYV.

The chain joins TRBV27 to TRBJ2-5; 11 bases agree with TRBD2. The CDR3 is 16 amino acids. J was trimmed by 4 bases and V by 1 base; bases with no gene match: 5. CDR1 MNHEY and CDR2 SMNVEV come from the germline V gene (reference sequence). The CDR3: CASSLYRLAGIETQYF. The DNA of the CDR3 is TGTGCCAGCAGTTTATATAGACTAGCGGGGATAGAGACCCAGTACTTC.

This clonotype was picked up a small number of times. This rearrangement joins TRBV12-3 or TRBV12-4 to TRBJ2-2; the D is unclear. The germline V and J ends were trimmed by 7 bases and 1 base, with 7 bases remaining between them. The CDR3 is 13 residues long. Written as DNA, the CDR3 is TGTGCCAGCAAACAGTGGAACACCGGGGAGCTGTTTTTT. Amino acids: CASKQWNTGELFF.

The V gene is TRBV5-1, the J gene TRBJ2-1; TRBD1 might be the D (5 bases). Per the germline V gene, CDR1 is SGHRS and CDR2 is YFSETQ. V lost 4 bases to trimming and J lost 9 bases, with 11 bases between them. This CDR3 has 12 amino acids. CDR3 loop: CASSPGMVEQFF. Written as DNA, the CDR3 is TGCGCCAGCAGCCCAGGGATGGTTGAGCAGTTCTTC.

About this clonotype: The junction departs from germline at one end; a sequencing error may be responsible. The V call is TRBV6-1, the J call TRBJ2-7; D is undetermined. This CDR3 has 14 residues. CDR1 is MNHNS, CDR2 SASEGT, per germline. CDR3 nucleotide sequence: TGTGCCAACAGTGACCTTTTCACTGGGTACGAGCAGTACTTC. This encodes CANSDLFTGYEQYF.

The CDR3 bases are TGTGCCAGCAGTTTGGGGCACGGCGTCTCTGGGGCCAACGTCCTGACTTTC. This gives the protein CASSLGHGVSGANVLTF. The chain is built from TRBV6-5 and TRBJ2-6; possibly TRBD1 for D (5 bases). The V end was cut by 4 bases, the J end by 0 bases, with 13 bases between. CDR3 length: 17 residues. Germline CDR1 MNHEY, CDR2 SVGAGI.

This clonotype came up a few times. The J gene is TRBJ2-1, the V gene TRBV5-1; the D gene is possibly TRBD2 (6 bases). The CDR3 extends over 15 amino acids. CDR1 is SGHRS and CDR2 is YFSETQ in the germline V gene. V lost 0 bases to trimming and J lost 0 bases, with 7 bases between them. CDR3 region: CASSLGRDSYNEQFF. CDR3 nucleotide sequence: TGCGCCAGCAGCTTGGGGAGGGACTCCTACAATGAGCAGTTCTTC.

This clonotype was counted a few times. The chain links TRBV6-2 or TRBV6-3 to TRBJ1-2; TRBD1 agrees at 7 bases. J lost 6 bases, V lost 2 bases, and 9 bases had no gene match. In germline, CDR1 is MNHEY, CDR2 SVGEGT. The CDR3 loop spans 15 amino acids. CDR3 coding DNA: TGTGCCAGCAGTTACACGGGACAGCTCGGGGATGGCTACACCTTC. This translates into CASSYTGQLGDGYTF.

The CDR3 DNA is TGCAGCGTACCCCGGGACAGGGATGGCTACACCTTC. This codes for CSVPRDRDGYTF. The chain joins TRBV29-1 to TRBJ1-2; 9 bases are a match to TRBD1. J gave up 6 bases and V 6 bases, and 5 bases lay outside the gene matches. Germline-derived CDR1 and CDR2 are SQVTM and ANQGSEA. The CDR3 contains 12 residues.

This clonotype has only a few counts. The chain links TRBV12-3 or TRBV12-4 to TRBJ2-5; 8 nucleotides agree with TRBD2. With 8 bases clipped from V and 5 bases from J, the junction kept 4 bases outside the gene matches. This CDR3 is 12 amino acids long. Written as DNA, the CDR3 is TGTGCCAGCGGGCCGGGGGGGGAGACCCAGTACTTC. It is translated as CASGPGGETQYF.

The chain recombines TRBV7-8 with TRBJ1-5; D possibly corresponds to TRBD1 (6 bases). Looked up from germline, CDR1 is SGHVS and CDR2 is FQNEAQ. Between the trimmed V and J ends, which lost 5 bases and 6 bases, there was a span of 23 bases. CDR3 length equals 17 residues. CDR3 DNA sequence: TGTGCCAGCAGCCCCGGGACAAGGGTGAATCTCGCTCAGCCCCAGCATTTT. Translation: CASSPGTRVNLAQPQHF.

V and J are TRBV5-4 and TRBJ2-7; unclear D gene. Germline V gene data show CDR1 as SGHNT and CDR2 as YYREEE (reference sequence). With 3 bases removed from V and 5 bases from J, the gap between germline ends came to 9 bases. CDR3 length equals 12 residues. The CDR3 loop reads CASSSNFDEQYF. The CDR3 DNA reads as TGTGCCAGCAGCTCGAACTTCGACGAGCAGTACTTC. Full variable domain (outside the CDR3, taken from reference TRBV5-4 and TRBJ2-7): ETGVTQSPTHLIKTRGQQVTLRCSSQSGHNTVSWYQQALGQGPQFIFQYYREEENGRGNFPPRFSGLQFPNYSSELNVNALELDDSALYLCASSSNFDEQYFGPGTRLTVT.

The sample holds a few counts of this clonotype. The chain recombines TRBV28 with TRBJ2-2, with no clear D. The CDR3 length is 14 residues. Germline assignment: CDR1 MDHEN and CDR2 SYDVKM. The germline V and J ends were trimmed by 6 bases and 5 bases, with 13 bases remaining between them. The DNA for the CDR3 is TGTGCCAGCAGCCTCGAATCTGAAACCGGGGAGCTGTTTTTT. The encoded protein is CASSLESETGELFF.

The rearrangement joins TRBV9 to TRBJ2-7, with a tentative D call TRBD2 (6 bases). V dropped 8 bases and J dropped 1 base, with 16 bases sitting between them. The CDR3 is made up of 14 amino acids. CDR1 and CDR2 (germline): SGDLS, YYNGEE. CDR3 nucleotides: TGTGCCAGATCGACCGGGACTGAATCCTACGAGCAGTACGTC. This translates into CARSTGTESYEQYV.

A few counts support this clonotype. The CDR3 spells CASSYTTGGTEAFF. CDR3 DNA: TGTGCCAGCAGTTACACGACAGGGGGCACTGAAGCTTTCTTT. The rearrangement uses TRBV27 and TRBJ1-1; TRBD1 agrees at 9 bases. J was trimmed by 4 bases and V by 4 bases; bases with no gene match: 4. The CDR3 runs 14 residues. In germline, CDR1 is MNHEY, CDR2 SMNVEV (reference sequence).

The chain couples TRBV4-2 to TRBJ1-1, with D perhaps matching TRBD1 (5 bases). The CDR3 is 14 residues long. The V gene lost 1 base and the J gene lost 5 bases, with 11 bases spanning the gap. Germline CDR1 LGHNA, CDR2 YNFKEQ. CDR3 DNA: TGTGCCAGCAGCCAAGGCGGATGGGGGACTGAAGCTTTCTTT. This translates into CASSQGGWGTEAFF.

This chain links TRBV29-1 with TRBJ2-3, with 7 bases identical to TRBD2. Germline V gene lookup returns CDR1 SQVTM and CDR2 ANQGSEA. V lost 4 bases and J lost 4; bases outside the gene matches: 5. The length of the CDR3 is 13 residues. The CDR3 spells CSVGAGVSDTQYF. In nucleotides, the CDR3 is TGCAGCGTTGGCGCGGGGGTGTCAGATACGCAGTATTTT.